This T cell receptor (beta chain) was profiled in a study of regulatory T cells in long-lasting Graves disease. Construction of the TCR beta libraries employed iRepertoire HTBI primers in conjunction with Arm-PCR of CDR3 regions. MiXCR, run by TCRdb on the multiplex PCR reads, gives a single entry per CDR3 protein. Of more than 300,000 distinct CDR3 sequences listed, about 19% are singletons. The time point: persistent/refractory GD, antithyroid drugs over 5 years with positive TRAb. Generation of the TCR library employed RNA extracted from PBMCs. Worth noting for this clonotype: Given the absence of the conserved phenylalanine or tryptophan at the CDR3 end, a read error is likely. Because the CDR3's place on the DNA is in doubt, the DNA is left out and the CDR3 is given as listed by TCRdb.

Germline CDR1 is SGHAT and CDR2 is FQNNGV. The CDR3 has 8 amino acids, counting both end residues. The clonotype was recovered from a female donor with Graves disease. The V and J genes are TRBV11-2 and TRBJ2-7. Source: peripheral blood mononuclear cells (PBMCs), taken when the disease was refractory, from a patient treated with antithyroid drugs. This CDR3 is CASSLVLT.